Listed below are T cell receptor beta chains from one sample, sequenced in a study of healthy donors' naive CD4 and CD8 T cells. Each CDR3 protein gets one entry after TCRdb re-called the reads with MiXCR. The data contain about 200,000 distinct CDR3 sequences, over 60% of them singletons. Input material: naive CD4+ and CD8+ T cells sorted from blood, pooled from several donors. The receptors derive from a pool of human donors in good health; the sample pools cells from several healthy donors. Both conserved end residues are part of each CDR3. D genes are given only for firm matches. Clone size is stated in some rows and not others, as once, few, many or a class when expanded.

abundance: once; d_gene: TRBD1; v_gene: TRBV29-1; j_gene: TRBJ2-3; CDR3aa: CSVGGQVTDTQYF; CDR3nt: TGCAGCGTTGGGGGACAGGTCACAGATACGCAGTATTTT
abundance: .; d_gene: .; v_gene: TRBV30; j_gene: TRBJ1-3; CDR3aa: CAWSVPPRNTIYF; CDR3nt: TGTGCCTGGAGTGTACCTCCCCGAAACACCATATATTTT
abundance: .; d_gene: .; v_gene: TRBV14; j_gene: TRBJ1-5; CDR3aa: CASSQAGSNQPQHF; CDR3nt: TGTGCCAGCAGCCAAGCTGGTAGCAATCAGCCCCAGCATTTT
abundance: .; d_gene: .; v_gene: TRBV27; j_gene: TRBJ2-1; CDR3aa: CASGSPINEQFF; CDR3nt: TGTGCCAGCGGGTCTCCCATCAATGAGCAGTTCTTC
abundance: .; d_gene: TRBD2; v_gene: TRBV11-2; j_gene: TRBJ2-3; CDR3aa: CASSLEGTSGGLDTQYF; CDR3nt: TGTGCCAGCAGCTTAGAAGGGACTAGCGGGGGGTTGGATACGCAGTATTTT
abundance: .; d_gene: .; v_gene: TRBV29-1; j_gene: TRBJ2-7; CDR3aa: CSVEDKVDREQYF; CDR3nt: TGCAGCGTTGAAGATAAGGTAGATCGCGAGCAGTACTTC
abundance: .; d_gene: TRBD1; v_gene: TRBV29-1; j_gene: TRBJ1-2; CDR3aa: CTGQDSSGYTF; CDR3nt: TGCACCGGACAGGACTCGTCCGGCTACACCTTC
abundance: .; d_gene: TRBD1; v_gene: TRBV5-1; j_gene: TRBJ1-5; CDR3aa: CASSLGQVNQPQHF; CDR3nt: TGCGCCAGCAGCCTGGGACAGGTAAATCAGCCCCAGCATTTT
abundance: .; d_gene: TRBD1; v_gene: TRBV19; j_gene: TRBJ1-5; CDR3aa: CASSNRGQANYQPQHF; CDR3nt: TGTGCCAGTAGTAATCGCGGACAGGCTAACTATCAGCCCCAGCATTTT
abundance: .; d_gene: .; v_gene: TRBV6-5; j_gene: TRBJ1-2; CDR3aa: CASSYPTDGYTF; CDR3nt: TGTGCCAGCAGTTACCCGACGGATGGCTACACCTTC
abundance: .; d_gene: TRBD2; v_gene: TRBV19; j_gene: TRBJ2-5; CDR3aa: CASSIGTSGHLQETQYF; CDR3nt: TGTGCCAGTAGTATAGGGACTAGCGGGCACCTCCAAGAGACCCAGTACTTC
abundance: .; d_gene: TRBD2; v_gene: TRBV6-5; j_gene: TRBJ2-3; CDR3aa: CASSYGTSGSYTQYF; CDR3nt: TGTGCCAGCAGTTATGGGACTAGCGGGAGTTATACGCAGTATTTT
abundance: .; d_gene: TRBD2; v_gene: TRBV13; j_gene: TRBJ2-3; CDR3aa: CASSRKLAGGADTQYF; CDR3nt: TGTGCCAGCAGCCGGAAGTTAGCGGGTGGGGCAGATACGCAGTATTTT
abundance: .; d_gene: .; v_gene: TRBV27; j_gene: TRBJ2-3; CDR3aa: CASSSASSADTQYF; CDR3nt: TGTGCCAGCAGTTCCGCCAGTTCCGCAGATACGCAGTATTTT
abundance: once; d_gene: .; v_gene: TRBV12-3/TRBV12-4; j_gene: TRBJ2-2; CDR3aa: CASSPGEGNTGELFF; CDR3nt: TGTGCCAGCAGTCCGGGAGAGGGTAACACCGGGGAGCTGTTTTTT
abundance: .; d_gene: TRBD1; v_gene: TRBV12-3/TRBV12-4; j_gene: TRBJ1-1; CDR3aa: CASSPQGAAFF; CDR3nt: TGTGCCAGCAGTCCCCAGGGGGCCGCTTTCTTT
abundance: .; d_gene: .; v_gene: TRBV27; j_gene: TRBJ1-6; CDR3aa: CASSFPGINSPLHF; CDR3nt: TGTGCCAGCAGTTTCCCGGGGATTAATTCACCCCTCCACTTT
abundance: few; d_gene: TRBD2; v_gene: TRBV19; j_gene: TRBJ2-5; CDR3aa: CASTQGLAGQETQYF; CDR3nt: TGTGCCAGTACCCAGGGACTAGCGGGGCAAGAGACCCAGTACTTC
abundance: .; d_gene: TRBD2; v_gene: TRBV5-1; j_gene: TRBJ2-4; CDR3aa: CASSEGGLAGARKYF; CDR3nt: TGCGCCAGCAGCGAGGGGGGACTAGCGGGAGCCCGAAAGTACTTC
abundance: .; d_gene: TRBD1; v_gene: TRBV20-1; j_gene: TRBJ2-1; CDR3aa: CSAPGTGLFHEQFF; CDR3nt: TGCAGTGCGCCGGGGACAGGGTTATTCCATGAGCAGTTCTTC
abundance: .; d_gene: .; v_gene: TRBV6-2/TRBV6-3; j_gene: TRBJ2-1; CDR3aa: CASSGMSSYNEQFF; CDR3nt: TGTGCCAGCAGCGGTATGAGCTCCTACAATGAGCAGTTCTTC
abundance: once; d_gene: .; v_gene: TRBV19; j_gene: TRBJ2-7; CDR3aa: CASSSRVNSYEQYF; CDR3nt: TGTGCCAGTAGTAGCCGGGTAAACTCCTACGAGCAGTACTTC
abundance: .; d_gene: .; v_gene: TRBV27; j_gene: TRBJ1-5; CDR3aa: CASSLVPIGSGNQPQHF; CDR3nt: TGTGCCAGCAGTTTAGTCCCCATTGGGTCGGGGAATCAGCCCCAGCATTTT
abundance: .; d_gene: TRBD1; v_gene: TRBV29-1; j_gene: TRBJ1-2; CDR3aa: CSVEEEGAWDGYTF; CDR3nt: TGCAGCGTTGAAGAAGAGGGGGCGTGGGATGGCTACACCTTC
abundance: .; d_gene: .; v_gene: TRBV6-5; j_gene: TRBJ1-5; CDR3aa: CASSYSGDSNQPQHF; CDR3nt: TGTGCCAGCAGTTACTCGGGGGACAGCAATCAGCCCCAGCATTTT
abundance: .; d_gene: TRBD2; v_gene: TRBV20-1; j_gene: TRBJ2-7; CDR3aa: CSARATGLVGYEQYF; CDR3nt: TGCAGTGCTAGGGCCACTGGACTAGTCGGCTACGAGCAGTACTTC
abundance: .; d_gene: TRBD2; v_gene: TRBV12-3/TRBV12-4; j_gene: TRBJ2-7; CDR3aa: CASSLGTSGVLRSYEQYF; CDR3nt: TGTGCCAGCAGTTTGGGGACTAGCGGGGTCCTTCGCTCCTACGAGCAGTACTTC
abundance: few; d_gene: .; v_gene: TRBV29-1; j_gene: TRBJ2-1; CDR3aa: CSGGRWGEKNNEQFF; CDR3nt: TGCAGCGGAGGTCGTTGGGGGGAAAAGAACAATGAGCAGTTCTTC
abundance: .; d_gene: .; v_gene: TRBV19; j_gene: TRBJ1-1; CDR3aa: CASSIADTMNTEAFF; CDR3nt: TGTGCCAGTAGTATAGCCGACACCATGAACACTGAAGCTTTCTTT
abundance: .; d_gene: TRBD2; v_gene: TRBV18; j_gene: TRBJ2-3; CDR3aa: CASSPMAGGPSDTQYF; CDR3nt: TGTGCCAGCTCACCAATGGCGGGAGGGCCGTCAGATACGCAGTATTTT
abundance: .; d_gene: TRBD1; v_gene: TRBV5-6; j_gene: TRBJ2-7; CDR3aa: CASSLSAGGYSYEQYF; CDR3nt: TGTGCCAGCAGCTTATCAGCAGGGGGCTACTCCTACGAGCAGTACTTC
abundance: .; d_gene: .; v_gene: TRBV28; j_gene: TRBJ2-3; CDR3aa: CASNSGYSTDTQYF; CDR3nt: TGTGCCAGCAATAGCGGATATAGCACAGATACGCAGTATTTT
abundance: .; d_gene: .; v_gene: TRBV29-1; j_gene: TRBJ1-3; CDR3aa: CSVASSAGNTIYF; CDR3nt: TGCAGCGTTGCGTCCAGCGCTGGAAACACCATATATTTT
abundance: .; d_gene: TRBD1; v_gene: TRBV5-1; j_gene: TRBJ2-5; CDR3aa: CASSPTGMETQYF; CDR3nt: TGCGCCAGCAGCCCGACAGGGATGGAGACCCAGTACTTC
abundance: .; d_gene: .; v_gene: TRBV19; j_gene: TRBJ2-1; CDR3aa: CASSASYNEQFF; CDR3nt: TGTGCCAGTAGTGCAAGCTACAATGAGCAGTTCTTC
abundance: once; d_gene: TRBD2; v_gene: TRBV28; j_gene: TRBJ2-1; CDR3aa: CASSLFSGGANEQFF; CDR3nt: TGTGCCAGCAGTTTATTCAGCGGGGGGGCCAATGAGCAGTTCTTC
abundance: once; d_gene: TRBD2; v_gene: TRBV15; j_gene: TRBJ2-1; CDR3aa: CAIPLDSGTYNEQFF; CDR3nt: TGTGCCATCCCCCTCGACAGCGGGACCTACAATGAGCAGTTCTTC
abundance: .; d_gene: TRBD1; v_gene: TRBV6-5; j_gene: TRBJ2-7; CDR3aa: CASGIQTGSITIVPYEQYF; CDR3nt: TGTGCCAGCGGCATCCAGACAGGGTCAATCACCATAGTCCCGTACGAGCAGTACTTC
abundance: .; d_gene: .; v_gene: TRBV10-3; j_gene: TRBJ2-2; CDR3aa: CAISESGVRRNTGELFF; CDR3nt: TGTGCCATCAGTGAGTCAGGGGTGAGGAGGAACACCGGGGAGCTGTTTTTT